A selection of T cell receptor beta chains follows, all from one sample in a study of blood T cell repertoires in COVID-19. Profiled with immunoSEQ multiplex PCR; TCRdb holds only in-frame clones, not every one. Altogether around 100,000 clones are present, around 73% being singletons, with the ten largest covering about 9.6%. Sequenced sample: peripheral blood. The receptor set was obtained from a man aged 55 to 69 with active or convalescent COVID-19. The CDR3 runs from the conserved cysteine through the conserved F or W. The D gene is left open where the match is weak. Size tells how often a clone was seen (once, few, many) or the class of an expanded clone, and some rows leave it out.

d_gene	v_gene	abundance	j_gene	CDR3nt	CDR3aa
TRBD1	TRBV10-1	once	TRBJ1-1	TGCGCCAGCAGTTTGGGACAGTTAGACACTGAAGCTTTCTTT	CASSLGQLDTEAFF
NA	TRBV6-5	NA	TRBJ2-1	TGTGCCAGCACCCGGGGGGCCCAGGACAATGAGCAGTTCTTC	CASTRGAQDNEQFF
TRBD2	TRBV11-3	NA	TRBJ2-1	TGTGCCAGCAGCTCGCGGACTAGCGGGAGTCGGAATGAGCAGTTCTTC	CASSSRTSGSRNEQFF
NA	TRBV5-4	NA	TRBJ2-5	TGTGCCAGCAGCCCCACCGGGGAAGAGACCCAGTACTTC	CASSPTGEETQYF
NA	TRBV11-2	NA	TRBJ2-3	TGTGCCAGCAGCCCACAGTCCGGGGTCGATACGCAGTATTTT	CASSPQSGVDTQYF
TRBD1	TRBV14	NA	TRBJ1-1	TGTGCCAGCAGCCGCCCCTGGCCAGGGGGAGCTTTCTTT	CASSRPWPGGAFF
TRBD2	TRBV28	NA	TRBJ2-5	TGTGCCAGCACCCCAGGGGGACTAGCGGGAGAAAAAGAGACCCAGTACTTC	CASTPGGLAGEKETQYF
NA	TRBV7-9	once	TRBJ1-2	TGTGCCAGCAGCGCCACGGGGGGCACCTATGGCTACACCTTC	CASSATGGTYGYTF
NA	TRBV6-5	NA	TRBJ1-2	TGTGCCAGCAGCCGACGGACAGAGTATGGCTACACCTTC	CASSRRTEYGYTF
TRBD1	TRBV2	NA	TRBJ2-7	TGTGCCAGCAGCGGACAGGGCTACGAGCAGTACTTC	CASSGQGYEQYF
NA	TRBV7-2	NA	TRBJ1-1	TGTGCCAGCAGACCCCGTGGAGAGTTGAACACTGAAGCTTTCTTT	CASRPRGELNTEAFF
NA	TRBV18	NA	TRBJ2-6	TGTGCCAGCTCACCCGATAGAGGGATCTCTGGGGCCAACGTCCTGACTTTC	CASSPDRGISGANVLTF
NA	TRBV5-6	few	TRBJ1-3	TGTGCCAGCAGCTCCGCCGGACTGACTAGCTCTTGGAACACCATATATTTT	CASSSAGLTSSWNTIYF
TRBD1	TRBV29-1	few	TRBJ1-2	TGCAGCGCCTCCACAGGGGGAGGCGGCTACACCTTC	CSASTGGGGYTF
NA	TRBV6-2/TRBV6-3	NA	TRBJ1-5	TGTGCCAGCAGTCAGGGTAGTTATAGCAATCAGCCCCAGCATTTT	CASSQGSYSNQPQHF
NA	TRBV30	once	TRBJ2-4	TGTGCCTGGAGTGCCATAGCCAAAAACATTCAGTACTTC	CAWSAIAKNIQYF
NA	TRBV7-8	NA	TRBJ2-1	TGTGCCAGCAGCTTATGGAGCAGCGGGTCCTACAATGAGCAGTTCTTC	CASSLWSSGSYNEQFF
NA	TRBV19	NA	TRBJ1-5	TGTGCCACCTCGAGCGCCGGGCCCCAGCATTTT	CATSSAGPQHF
NA	TRBV2	NA	TRBJ2-1	TGTGCCAGCAGTTCCGACTACTACAATGAGCAGTTCTTC	CASSSDYYNEQFF
NA	TRBV30	NA	TRBJ2-5	TGTGCCTGGAGTACATCACAGGGAGGGGAGACCCAGTACTTC	CAWSTSQGGETQYF